Following are 20 T cell receptor beta chains from one sample sequenced in a study of blood T cell repertoires in COVID-19. Produced via immunoSEQ multiplex PCR; TCRdb's table is partial and in-frame only. Among around 25,000 clones listed, around 86% were seen once. Sequencing was performed on peripheral blood. All receptors come from a human donor with active COVID-19. The donor label of this sample is uncertain.

The V and J genes are TRBV7-9 and TRBJ2-2, with a weak D call TRBD2 (7 bases). Germline V gives CDR1 SEHNR, CDR2 FQNEAQ (reference sequence). V shed 1 base and J shed 4 bases, with 16 bases lying between them. The CDR3 covers 17 residues. CDR3 nucleotides: TGTGCCAGCAGCTTAGGTCACGCAGGGGAGGGCACCGGGGAGCTGTTTTTT. Its protein is CASSLGHAGEGTGELFF. The full variable domain, in which reference TRBV7-9 and TRBJ2-2 provide the parts outside the CDR3, is DTGVSQNPRHKITKRGQNVTFRCDPISEHNRLYWYRQTLGQGPEFLTYFQNEAQLEKSRLLSDRFSAERPKGSFSTLEIQRTEQGDSAMYLCASSLGHAGEGTGELFFGEGSRLTVL.

The chain couples TRBV19 to TRBJ2-3; possibly TRBD2 for D (6 bases). The V end was cut by 4 bases, the J end by 8 bases, with 19 bases between. The CDR3 contains 15 residues. The germline CDR1 and CDR2 sequences are LNHDA and SQIVND (reference sequence). In nucleotides, the CDR3 is TGTGCCAGTAGTAAGGCCCCTCAACTAGCCGGTACGCAGTATTTT. Amino acids: CASSKAPQLAGTQYF.

J is TRBJ2-7 and V is TRBV6-5; D is unclear. Germline V CDR1 and CDR2: MNHEY, SVGAGI. Trimming left V 6 bases short and J 3 bases short, with 18 bases between. The CDR3 runs to 15 residues. CDR3 sequence (DNA): TGTGCCAGCAGCTCTTCCCCCGGTGGGCACTACGAGCAGTACTTC. Encoded protein: CASSSSPGGHYEQYF.

The chain carries TRBV19 and TRBJ1-2; D is ambiguous. Trimming took off 1 base at V and 0 bases at J, with 9 bases between the two ends. The CDR3 runs 15 residues. Germline-derived CDR1 and CDR2 are LNHDA and SQIVND (reference sequence). The CDR3 DNA follows: TGTGCCAGTAGTATAGTTAGGGAGACTAACTATGGCTACACCTTC. Its translation is CASSIVRETNYGYTF.

V usage is TRBV7-2 and J usage is TRBJ2-3, with 10 bases matching TRBD1. The CDR3 loop spans 14 amino acids. The V gene's germline CDR1 is SGHTA and CDR2 FQGNSA. V shed 8 bases and J 1 base; nucleotides not matched to a gene: 3. The CDR3 DNA reads as TGTGCCAGCGCCGGGACAGGGGGCACAGATACGCAGTATTTT. Translating it yields CASAGTGGTDTQYF.

The rearrangement joins TRBV19 to TRBJ2-7, with 9 bases lining up with TRBD1. This CDR3 region has 15 residues. Germline values: CDR1 LNHDA, CDR2 SQIVND (reference sequence). V dropped 5 bases and J dropped 6; count of bases not matched to a gene: 11. The DNA for the CDR3 is TGTGCCAGTAGTGCAGGACAGGGGAGGTCAGGCGAGCAGTACTTC. It encodes CASSAGQGRSGEQYF.

This clone appeared once. The V gene is TRBV28, the J gene TRBJ2-2, with 14 bases that match TRBD2. CDR1 is MDHEN, CDR2 SYDVKM, per germline. The V segment lost 7 bases and the J segment 3 bases; nucleotides outside the gene matches: 7. This CDR3 contains 17 residues. CDR3 sequence reads: CASTGGTSGSHTGELFF. The CDR3 DNA follows: TGTGCCAGCACCGGGGGGACTAGCGGGAGTCACACCGGGGAGCTGTTTTTT.

This rearrangement joins TRBV4-1 to TRBJ2-5; 7 nucleotides line up with TRBD2. Germline V gene lookup returns CDR1 MGHRA and CDR2 YSYEKL. The CDR3 extends over 16 amino acids. J was trimmed by 3 bases and V by 2 bases; bases with no gene match: 9. CDR3 nucleotide sequence: TGCGCCAGCAGCCAAATCGGCGGGAGAGGGGAAGAGACCCAGTACTTC. Translated: CASSQIGGRGEETQYF.

The rearrangement links TRBV7-2 to TRBJ2-5, with 8 bases identical to TRBD2. The germline gives CDR1 SGHTA, CDR2 FQGNSA. After removal of 5 bases from V and 5 bases from J, the junction contained 7 bases not matched to a gene. The CDR3 is 14 amino acids. The CDR3: CASSKEAGAETQYF. The CDR3 bases are TGTGCCAGCAGCAAGGAAGCGGGAGCGGAGACCCAGTACTTC.

There are a few counts of this clone. The rearrangement uses TRBV19 and TRBJ1-1; TRBD1 matches 7 bases. With V trimmed by 6 bases and J by 5 bases, 3 bases remained unmatched. The CDR3 has 12 residues. The germline gives CDR1 LNHDA, CDR2 SQIVND (reference sequence). The CDR3 reads CASRTGRTEAFF. In nucleotides, the CDR3 is TGTGCCAGTAGGACAGGGAGAACTGAAGCTTTCTTT. The full variable domain, in which reference TRBV19 and TRBJ1-1 provide the parts outside the CDR3, is DGGITQSPKYLFRKEGQNVTLSCEQNLNHDAMYWYRQDPGQGLRLIYYSQIVNDFQKGDIAEGYSVSREKKESFPLTVTSAQKNPTAFYLCASRTGRTEAFFGQGTRLTVV.

CDR3 bases: TGTGCCAGCTCCCCGGGACAGGTTACAGATACGCAGTATTTT. Its translation: CASSPGQVTDTQYF. The genes are TRBV18 and TRBJ2-3; the match to TRBD1 covers 8 bases. The CDR3 sequence is 14 residues long. Germline trimming cut 6 bases from V and 3 bases from J; bases unmatched to any gene: 5. Germline lookup yields CDR1 KGHSH and CDR2 LQKENI.

This chain joins TRBV6-5 and TRBJ1-2, with D hard to call. Germline assignment: CDR1 MNHEY and CDR2 SVGAGI. The CDR3 runs to 13 residues. V was cut by 2 bases and J by 1 base, with 5 bases left in between. The CDR3 sequence is CASSYRVNYGYTF. The CDR3 DNA reads TGTGCCAGCAGTTACCGGGTTAACTATGGCTACACCTTC.

A single count supports this clone. This chain connects TRBV5-4 to TRBJ2-1; 14 nucleotides agree with TRBD2. Germline assignment: CDR1 SGHNT and CDR2 YYREEE (reference sequence). With V trimmed by 4 bases and J by 0 bases, 3 bases remained unmatched. The CDR3 length is 17 residues. This CDR3 reads CASSAGTSGSSYNEQFF. The CDR3, as DNA: TGTGCCAGCAGCGCCGGGACTAGCGGGAGCTCCTACAATGAGCAGTTCTTC. The full variable domain, in which reference TRBV5-4 and TRBJ2-1 provide the parts outside the CDR3, is ETGVTQSPTHLIKTRGQQVTLRCSSQSGHNTVSWYQQALGQGPQFIFQYYREEENGRGNFPPRFSGLQFPNYSSELNVNALELDDSALYLCASSAGTSGSSYNEQFFGPGTRLTVL.

This chain uses TRBV23-1 with TRBJ2-5, with D unresolved. TRBV23-1 is filed as an ORF, its function uncertain. Trimming pared 5 bases from V and 5 bases from J, leaving 6 bases between. The CDR3 is made up of 11 amino acids. DNA of the CDR3: TGCGCCAGCAGTGTTGAGGAGACCCAGTACTTC. It is translated as CASSVEETQYF.

The rearrangement links TRBV6-6 to TRBJ2-7; 10 bases are shared with TRBD2. This CDR3 is built from 16 residues. CDR1 and CDR2 (germline): MNHNY, SVGAGI (reference sequence). Trimming took 8 bases from V and 2 from J; bases not matched to a gene: 12. The CDR3 region is CASGQVAGGLTYEQYF. The CDR3 DNA reads as TGTGCCAGCGGTCAGGTAGCGGGGGGTCTGACCTACGAGCAGTACTTC.

This clone has more than one count but fewer than ten. This rearrangement joins TRBV4-2 to TRBJ2-7; 8 bases are a match to TRBD2. J was trimmed by 7 bases and V by 0 bases; bases with no gene match: 14. CDR1 and CDR2 (germline): LGHNA, YNFKEQ. The CDR3 has 17 residues. CDR3 residues: CASSQEVGTGGPFEQYF. CDR3 DNA: TGTGCCAGCAGCCAAGAGGTGGGGACGGGAGGGCCGTTTGAGCAGTACTTC.

The J gene is TRBJ2-7, the V gene TRBV12-3 or TRBV12-4; no clear D. The CDR3 spans 13 residues. Trimming removed 3 bases from V and 3 bases from J, with 9 bases in between. The CDR3 nucleotides are TGTGCCAGCAGTTTTGGCAAACACTACGAGCAGTACTTC. Translated, it gives CASSFGKHYEQYF.

The chain is built from TRBV11-2 and TRBJ2-3; D may be TRBD2 (5 bases). CDR3 length equals 15 residues. The germline V gene encodes CDR1 SGHAT and CDR2 FQNNGV. V was pared by 0 bases and J by 3 bases, with 10 bases between. Here the CDR3 reads CASSLEGTRTDTQYF. CDR3 DNA: TGTGCCAGCAGCTTAGAAGGTACTAGAACAGATACGCAGTATTTT.

V is TRBV21-1 and J is TRBJ2-3; the table's D call, TRBD1, was not checked against the DNA. TRBV21-1 is flagged as a pseudogene. The CDR3 is 17 residues long. CDR3 in amino acids: CASSKALDRLRTDTQYF. DNA for the CDR3: TGTGCCAGCAGCAAAGCGCTGGACAGGTTGAGGACAGATACGCAGTATTTT.

The J gene is TRBJ1-4, the V gene TRBV5-8, with TRBD1 matching 7 bases. CDR3 length: 14 amino acids. Per germline, CDR1 SGHTS and CDR2 YDEGEE. Germline trimming cut 1 base from V and 5 bases from J; bases unmatched to any gene: 2. The CDR3 region has the DNA TGTGCCAGCAGCTTGACAGGGGTGAATGAAAAACTGTTTTTT. Translating it yields CASSLTGVNEKLFF.